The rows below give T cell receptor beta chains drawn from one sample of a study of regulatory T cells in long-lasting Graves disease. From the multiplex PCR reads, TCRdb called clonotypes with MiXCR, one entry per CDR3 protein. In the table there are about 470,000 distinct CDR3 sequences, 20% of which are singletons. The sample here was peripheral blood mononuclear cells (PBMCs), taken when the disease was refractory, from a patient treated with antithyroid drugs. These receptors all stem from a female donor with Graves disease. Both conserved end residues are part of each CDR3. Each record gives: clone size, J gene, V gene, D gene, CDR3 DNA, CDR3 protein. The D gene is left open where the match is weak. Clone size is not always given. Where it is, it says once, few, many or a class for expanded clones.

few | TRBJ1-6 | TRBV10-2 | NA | TGCGCCAGCAGTGACATGGGGAGGAGTTCACCCCTCCACTTT | CASSDMGRSSPLHF
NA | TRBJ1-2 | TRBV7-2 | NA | TGTGCCAGCAGTATGGGGAGCTATGGCTACACCTTC | CASSMGSYGYTF
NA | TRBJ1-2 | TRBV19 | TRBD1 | TGTGCCAGTAGTCGACCCGGGACAGGGGGACGAGGCTACACCTTC | CASSRPGTGGRGYTF
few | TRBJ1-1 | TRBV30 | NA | TGTGCCTGGGATCCAGGGGCTGGCACTGAAGCTTTCTTT | CAWDPGAGTEAFF
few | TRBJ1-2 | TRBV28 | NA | TGTGCCAGCAGTAACTTCCCTGGCTACACCTTC | CASSNFPGYTF
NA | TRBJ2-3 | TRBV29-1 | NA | TGCAGCGTTGTCTCGACCGCAAGCACAGATACGCAGTATTTT | CSVVSTASTDTQYF
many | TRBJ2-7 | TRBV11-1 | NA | TGTGCCAGCAGTCCGGCGCGGCCCTACGAGCAGTACTTC | CASSPARPYEQYF
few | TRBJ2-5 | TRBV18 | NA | TGTGCCAGCTCACCACCGAGGGCACCAATAGAGACCCAGTACTTC | CASSPPRAPIETQYF
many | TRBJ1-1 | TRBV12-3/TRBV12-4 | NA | TGTGCCAGCAGACCTGTAAGGGAGAACACTGAAGCTTTCTTT | CASRPVRENTEAFF
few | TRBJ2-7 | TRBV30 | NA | TGTGCCTGGAGTGTACTGGGGCACGAGCAGTACTTC | CAWSVLGHEQYF
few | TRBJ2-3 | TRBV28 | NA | TGTGCCAGCAGTTTGGGCACAGGGTACACAGATACGCAGTATTTT | CASSLGTGYTDTQYF
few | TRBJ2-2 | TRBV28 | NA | TGTGCCAGCAGCTCGGTCGTACCCGGGGAGCTGTTTTTT | CASSSVVPGELFF
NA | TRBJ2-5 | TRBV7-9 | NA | TGTGCCAGCAGCCTCGGACCCATCGGAGAGACCCAGTACTTC | CASSLGPIGETQYF
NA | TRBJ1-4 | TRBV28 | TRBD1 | TGTGCCAGCAAGGGACAGGACCAAAGTAATGAAAAACTGTTTTTT | CASKGQDQSNEKLFF
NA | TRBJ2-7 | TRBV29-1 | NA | TGCAGCGTTGAAGGTGACAACTCCTACGAGCAGTACTTC | CSVEGDNSYEQYF
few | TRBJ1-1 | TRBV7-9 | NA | TGTGCCAGCAGCTTAGCGATTGGGGGTCATGCGGACACTGAAGCTTTCTTT | CASSLAIGGHADTEAFF
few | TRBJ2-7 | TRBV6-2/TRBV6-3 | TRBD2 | TGTGCCAGCAGTTACTCCCTAGCGGGAACCAACGAGCAGTACTTC | CASSYSLAGTNEQYF
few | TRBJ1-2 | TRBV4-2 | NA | TGTGCCAGCAGCCCCGGGGGATCGCGGGCCGGGGACTATGGCTACACCTTC | CASSPGGSRAGDYGYTF
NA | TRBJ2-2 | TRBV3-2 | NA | TGTGCCAGCAGCCCTCGTCGGGGGCGGTGGAACACCGGGGAGCTGTTTTTT | CASSPRRGRWNTGELFF
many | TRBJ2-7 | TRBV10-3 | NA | TGTGCCATCAGTCGGGACCTCCGGGAGCAGTACTTC | CAISRDLREQYF
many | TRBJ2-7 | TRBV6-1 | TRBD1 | TGTGCCAGCAGAGCCACACGGGGACAGGGGGCACGCGAGCAGTACTTC | CASRATRGQGAREQYF
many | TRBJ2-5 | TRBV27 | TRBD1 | TGTGCCAGCAGCACAGGGGGTAGACAGACCCAGTACTTC | CASSTGGRQTQYF
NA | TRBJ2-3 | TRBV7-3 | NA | TGTGCCAGCAGCCTAGGACAGTTGAGCACAGATACGCAGTATTTT | CASSLGQLSTDTQYF
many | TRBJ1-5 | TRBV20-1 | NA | TGCACCACGGGGGTGACGGCGAGCAATCAGCCCCAGCATTTT | CTTGVTASNQPQHF
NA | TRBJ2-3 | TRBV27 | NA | TGTGCCAGCAGCGGCGGATGGGGATTTACAGATACGCAGTATTTT | CASSGGWGFTDTQYF
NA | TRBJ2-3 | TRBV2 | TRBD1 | TGTACCGGTGAGGACAGGGGGCATGGAGATACGCAGTATTTT | CTGEDRGHGDTQYF
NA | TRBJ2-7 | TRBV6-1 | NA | TGTGTCAGCAGCGCCACCTACGAGCAGTACTTC | CVSSATYEQYF
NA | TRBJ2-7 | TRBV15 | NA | TGTGCCACCAGCAGAGGCCCAAGATCAGGATCCTACGAGCAGTACTTC | CATSRGPRSGSYEQYF
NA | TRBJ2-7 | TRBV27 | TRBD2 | TGTGCCAGCAGTTGGGGGACTAGCGGTCGGGACGAGCAGTACTTC | CASSWGTSGRDEQYF
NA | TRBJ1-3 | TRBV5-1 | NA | TGCGCCAGCAGCTTGGTAGGGGGGACCTCTGGAAACACCATATATTTT | CASSLVGGTSGNTIYF
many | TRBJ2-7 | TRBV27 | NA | TGTGCCAGCAGTTTAGGGGGGGCCCCGCTGGAGCAGTACTTC | CASSLGGAPLEQYF
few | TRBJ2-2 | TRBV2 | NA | TGTGCCAGCAGACCCGACTCGAACACCGGGGAGCTGTTTTTT | CASRPDSNTGELFF
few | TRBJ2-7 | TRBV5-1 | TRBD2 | TGCGCCAGCAGCTTGTGGGCGCGGGGGACTAGCGGTACCTACGAGCAGTACTTC | CASSLWARGTSGTYEQYF
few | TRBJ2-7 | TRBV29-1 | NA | TGCAGCGTTGAAGGGAGCTCCTACGAGCAGTACTTC | CSVEGSSYEQYF
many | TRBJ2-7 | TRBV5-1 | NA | TGCGCCAGCAGCTTCGGCCGGGACGGAACCTACGAGCAGTACTTC | CASSFGRDGTYEQYF
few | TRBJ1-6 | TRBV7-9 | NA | TGTGCCAGCAGCTTACAAGGCCTGGGGGTTTCACCCCTCCACTTT | CASSLQGLGVSPLHF
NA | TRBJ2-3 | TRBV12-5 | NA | TGTGCTAGTGGTGACACAGGGTCAGCAGATACGCAGTATTTT | CASGDTGSADTQYF
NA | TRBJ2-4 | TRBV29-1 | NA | TGCAGCGTTGATATGGGAGCGAACATTCAGTACTTC | CSVDMGANIQYF
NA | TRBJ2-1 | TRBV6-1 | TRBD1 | TGTGCCAGCAGTGAGATGACAGGGGTCAAGTACAATGAGCAGTTCTTC | CASSEMTGVKYNEQFF
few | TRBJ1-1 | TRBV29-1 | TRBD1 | TGCAGCACCCAGGGGACAGGGAACACTGAAGCTTTCTTT | CSTQGTGNTEAFF
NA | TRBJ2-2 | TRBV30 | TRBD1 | TGTGCCTGGGAGTTGGGGACAGGGGCTATCACCGGGGAGCTGTTTTTT | CAWELGTGAITGELFF
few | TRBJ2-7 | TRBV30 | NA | TGTGCCTGGAAGGCAGCGGCCCTTTGGGACGAGCAGTACTTC | CAWKAAALWDEQYF
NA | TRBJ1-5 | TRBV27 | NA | TGTGCCAGCAGTTCCCCCTCCAACCTTTATAGCAATCAGCCCCAGCATTTT | CASSSPSNLYSNQPQHF
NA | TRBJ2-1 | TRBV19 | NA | TGTGCCAGTAGTGCGGGGAGCTACAATGAGCAGTTCTTC | CASSAGSYNEQFF
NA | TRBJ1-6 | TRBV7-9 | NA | TGTGCCAGCAGCTTAGGGGACCCGGCGGCCATGGATAATTCACCCCTCCACTTT | CASSLGDPAAMDNSPLHF
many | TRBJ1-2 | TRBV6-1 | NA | TGTGCCAGCAGTCACAGGGCTGGCTACACCTTC | CASSHRAGYTF
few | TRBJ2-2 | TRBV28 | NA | TGTGCCAGCAGATCAGGGCCCGGGGAGCTGTTTTTT | CASRSGPGELFF
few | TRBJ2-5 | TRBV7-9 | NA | TGTGCCAGCAGCTTTGTACAGGGGGGGAGAGAGACCCAGTACTTC | CASSFVQGGRETQYF
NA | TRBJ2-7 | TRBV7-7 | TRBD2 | TGTGCTAGCAGCTTAGAGGCTAGCGGGTACGAGCAGTACTTC | CASSLEASGYEQYF
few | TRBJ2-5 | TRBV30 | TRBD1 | TGTGCCTGGACCATATCAGACAGGGGAGAGACCCAGTACTTC | CAWTISDRGETQYF
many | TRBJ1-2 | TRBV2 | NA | TGTGCCACCTTACACCAAGAGGGGGACTATGGCTACACCTTC | CATLHQEGDYGYTF